The text below deals with one T cell receptor (beta chain). Its matching antigen is unknown. The data were obtained in a study of persistence of HIV-infected CD4 T cells. Overall study: Suppressive ART had lasted a median of approximately 8 years. Multiple blood draws of up to roughly 180 mL, except two donors with single leukapheresis.

Overlapping HIV-1 Gag 15-mer peptides at 0.85 to 1 ug per peptide per mL were used. CD40L/CD69 double-negative CD45RO-high memory CD4+ T cells were collected. This was the immunoSEQ version 4 assay in survey mode. Genomic DNA was diluted to roughly 9.4 ng/uL, up to 1 ug per sample. Here immunoSEQ multiplex PCR was the method, and the copy in TCRdb shows in-frame clones only, minus some. This table holds about 36,000 clones, about 84% found once. Sequencing was performed on cultured CD4+ T cells from PBMCs, taken from a patient who received antiretroviral therapy. This TCR derives from an adult with HIV. The donor label of this sample is uncertain.

Here the CDR3 DNA reads TGTGCCAGCAGCCCCCTCGATACCGGGGTCACAGATACGCAGTATTTT. It specifies CASSPLDTGVTDTQYF. The chain combines TRBV4-2 with TRBJ2-3; D may be TRBD2 (5 bases). The germline V gene has CDR1 LGHNA and CDR2 YNFKEQ. V lost 4 bases to trimming and J lost 2 bases, with 16 bases between them. This CDR3 region has 16 residues.